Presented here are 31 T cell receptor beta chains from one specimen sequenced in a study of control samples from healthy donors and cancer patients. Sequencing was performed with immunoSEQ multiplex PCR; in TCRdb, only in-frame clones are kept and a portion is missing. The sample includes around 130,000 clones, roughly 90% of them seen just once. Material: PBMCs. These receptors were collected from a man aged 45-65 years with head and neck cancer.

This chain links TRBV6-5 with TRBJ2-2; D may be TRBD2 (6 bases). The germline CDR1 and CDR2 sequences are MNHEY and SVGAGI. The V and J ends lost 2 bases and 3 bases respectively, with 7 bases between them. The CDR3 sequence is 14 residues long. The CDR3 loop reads CASSYGGHTGELFF. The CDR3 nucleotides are TGTGCCAGCAGTTACGGAGGGCACACCGGGGAGCTGTTTTTT.

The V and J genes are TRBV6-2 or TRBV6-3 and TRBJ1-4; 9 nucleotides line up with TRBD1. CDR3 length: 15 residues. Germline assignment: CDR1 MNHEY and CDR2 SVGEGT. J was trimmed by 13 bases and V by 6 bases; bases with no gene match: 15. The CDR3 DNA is TGTGCCAGCAGCCTGATGACAGGGGGACTGAAGAGACTGTTTTTT. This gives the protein CASSLMTGGLKRLFF.

CDR3 amino acids: CASGRGQGIDSPLHF. DNA of the CDR3: TGTGCCAGCGGTCGGGGACAGGGGATTGATTCACCCCTCCACTTT. This rearrangement joins TRBV6-5 to TRBJ1-6, with 10 bases fitting TRBD1. Germline trimming cut 8 bases from V and 8 bases from J; bases unmatched to any gene: 9. The CDR3 consists of 15 residues. Germline V lookup: CDR1 MNHEY, CDR2 SVGAGI.

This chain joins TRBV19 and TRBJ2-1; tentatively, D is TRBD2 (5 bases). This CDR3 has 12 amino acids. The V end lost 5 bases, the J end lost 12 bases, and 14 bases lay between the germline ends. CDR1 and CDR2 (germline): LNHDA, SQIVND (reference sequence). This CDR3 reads CASSLGGRLQFF. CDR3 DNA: TGTGCCAGTAGTCTAGGTGGGAGATTGCAGTTCTTC.

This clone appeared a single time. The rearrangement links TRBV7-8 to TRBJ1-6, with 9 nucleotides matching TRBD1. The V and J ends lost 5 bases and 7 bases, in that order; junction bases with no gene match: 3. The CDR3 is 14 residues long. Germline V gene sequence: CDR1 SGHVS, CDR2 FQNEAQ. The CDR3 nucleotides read TGTGCCAGCAGCGTGGACAGGGGAAATTCACCCCTCCACTTT. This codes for CASSVDRGNSPLHF. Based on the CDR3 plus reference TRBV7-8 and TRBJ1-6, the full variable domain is GAGVSQSPRYKVAKRGQDVALRCDPISGHVSLFWYQQALGQGPEFLTYFQNEAQLDKSGLPSDRFFAERPEGSVSTLKIQRTQQEDSAVYLCASSVDRGNSPLHFGNGTRLTVT.

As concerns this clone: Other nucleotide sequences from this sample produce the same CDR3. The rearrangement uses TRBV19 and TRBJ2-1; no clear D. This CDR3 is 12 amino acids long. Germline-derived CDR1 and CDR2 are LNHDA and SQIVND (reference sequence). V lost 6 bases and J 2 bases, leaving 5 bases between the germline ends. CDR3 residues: CASRGPYNEQFF. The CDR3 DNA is TGTGCCAGTAGGGGCCCCTACAATGAGCAGTTCTTC.

CDR3: CASSETGRRTENEQYF. The CDR3 DNA reads as TGTGCCAGCAGCGAGACAGGGCGTCGGACTGAAAACGAGCAGTACTTC. The chain carries TRBV7-9 and TRBJ2-7, with 7 positions matching TRBD1. Germline trimming cut 5 bases from V and 5 bases from J; bases unmatched to any gene: 15. The length of the CDR3 is 16 residues. The V gene's germline CDR1 is SEHNR and CDR2 FQNEAQ (reference sequence).

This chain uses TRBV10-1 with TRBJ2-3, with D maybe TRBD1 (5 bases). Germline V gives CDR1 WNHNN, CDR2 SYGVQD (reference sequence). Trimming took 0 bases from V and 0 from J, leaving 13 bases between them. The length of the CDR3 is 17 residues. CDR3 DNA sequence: TGCGCCAGCAGTGAGTCGTCCGGGCAGGGCAGCACAGATACGCAGTATTTT. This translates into CASSESSGQGSTDTQYF.

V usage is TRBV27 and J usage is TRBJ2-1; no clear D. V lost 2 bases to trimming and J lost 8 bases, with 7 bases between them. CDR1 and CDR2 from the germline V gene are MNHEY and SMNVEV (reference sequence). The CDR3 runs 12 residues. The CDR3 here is CASSLVGYEQFF. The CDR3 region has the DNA TGTGCCAGCAGTTTAGTTGGGTATGAGCAGTTCTTC.

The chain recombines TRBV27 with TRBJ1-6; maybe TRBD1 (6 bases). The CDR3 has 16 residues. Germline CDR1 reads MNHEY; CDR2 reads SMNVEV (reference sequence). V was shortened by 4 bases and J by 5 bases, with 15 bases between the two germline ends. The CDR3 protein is CASSSPTGYHNSPLHF. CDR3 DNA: TGTGCCAGCAGTTCTCCGACAGGCTATCATAATTCACCCCTCCACTTT.

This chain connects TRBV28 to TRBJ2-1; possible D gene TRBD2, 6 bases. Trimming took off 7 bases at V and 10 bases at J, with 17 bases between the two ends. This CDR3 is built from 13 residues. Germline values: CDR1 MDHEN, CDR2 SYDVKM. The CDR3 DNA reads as TGTGCCAGCACCGATGGACTATCCAAGGAGCAGTTCTTC. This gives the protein CASTDGLSKEQFF.

The CDR3, as DNA: TGTGCCAGCAGTTACTCGATACAGGGAGTGTACTTC. Its protein is CASSYSIQGVYF. This chain joins TRBV6-6 and TRBJ2-7, with D perhaps TRBD1 (6 bases). CDR3 size: 12 residues. The germline gives CDR1 MNHNY, CDR2 SVGAGI (reference sequence). V was pared by 0 bases and J by 12 bases, with 12 bases between.

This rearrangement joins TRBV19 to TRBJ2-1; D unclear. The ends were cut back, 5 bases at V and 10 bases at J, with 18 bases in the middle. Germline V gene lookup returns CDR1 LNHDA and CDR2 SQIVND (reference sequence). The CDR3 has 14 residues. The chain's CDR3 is CASSGVSALGEQFF. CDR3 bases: TGTGCCAGTAGTGGGGTCAGCGCTTTGGGGGAGCAGTTCTTC.

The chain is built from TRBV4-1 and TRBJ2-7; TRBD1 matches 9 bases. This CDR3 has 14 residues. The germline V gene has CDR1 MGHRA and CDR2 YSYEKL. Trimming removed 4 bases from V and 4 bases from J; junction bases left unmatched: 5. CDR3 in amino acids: CASSPEDRGYEQYF. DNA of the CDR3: TGCGCCAGCAGCCCAGAGGACAGGGGTTACGAGCAGTACTTC.

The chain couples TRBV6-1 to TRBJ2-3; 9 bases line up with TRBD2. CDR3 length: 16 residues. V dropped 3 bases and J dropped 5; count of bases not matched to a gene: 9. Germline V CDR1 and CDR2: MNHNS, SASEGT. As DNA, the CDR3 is TGTGCCAGCAGTGACGGACTAGCGAGTTTTGGAGATACGCAGTATTTT. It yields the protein CASSDGLASFGDTQYF.

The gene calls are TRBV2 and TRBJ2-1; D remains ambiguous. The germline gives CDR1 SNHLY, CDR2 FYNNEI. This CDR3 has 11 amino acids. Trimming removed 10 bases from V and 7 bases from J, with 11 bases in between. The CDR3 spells CANKGTNEQFF. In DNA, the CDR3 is TGTGCCAACAAGGGTACAAATGAGCAGTTCTTC.

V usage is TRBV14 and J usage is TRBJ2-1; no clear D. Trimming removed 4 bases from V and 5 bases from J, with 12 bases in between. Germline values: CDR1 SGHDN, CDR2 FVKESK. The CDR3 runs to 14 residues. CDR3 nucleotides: TGTGCCAGCAGCCGGAAGAACCGGGACAATGAGCAGTTCTTC. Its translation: CASSRKNRDNEQFF. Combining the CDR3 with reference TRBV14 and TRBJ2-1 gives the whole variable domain EAGVTQFPSHSVIEKGQTVTLRCDPISGHDNLYWYRRVMGKEIKFLLHFVKESKQDESGMPNNRFLAERTGGTYSTLKVQPAELEDSGVYFCASSRKNRDNEQFFGPGTRLTVL.

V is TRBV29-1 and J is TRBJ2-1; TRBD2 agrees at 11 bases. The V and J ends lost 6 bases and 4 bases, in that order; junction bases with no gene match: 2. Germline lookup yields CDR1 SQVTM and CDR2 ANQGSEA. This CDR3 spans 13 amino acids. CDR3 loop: CSVGTSGYNEQFF. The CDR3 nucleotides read TGCAGCGTAGGGACTAGCGGTTACAATGAGCAGTTCTTC.

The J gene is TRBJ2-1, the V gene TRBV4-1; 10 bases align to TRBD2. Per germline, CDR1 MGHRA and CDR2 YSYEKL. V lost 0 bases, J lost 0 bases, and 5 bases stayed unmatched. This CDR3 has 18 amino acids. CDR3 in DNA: TGCGCCAGCAGCCAAGATCCAGGACTAGCGGCCTCCTACAATGAGCAGTTCTTC. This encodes CASSQDPGLAASYNEQFF.

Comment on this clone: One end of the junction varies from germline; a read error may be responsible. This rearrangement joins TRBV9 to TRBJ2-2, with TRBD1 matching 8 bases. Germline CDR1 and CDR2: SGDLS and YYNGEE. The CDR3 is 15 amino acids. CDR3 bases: TGTGCCAGCACCGTAGGGACAGGCGTCACCGGGGAGCTGTTTTTT. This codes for CASTVGTGVTGELFF.

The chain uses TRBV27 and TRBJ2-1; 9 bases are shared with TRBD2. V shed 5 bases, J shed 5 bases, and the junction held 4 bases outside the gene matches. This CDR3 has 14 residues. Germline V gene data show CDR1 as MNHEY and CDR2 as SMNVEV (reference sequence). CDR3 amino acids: CASSIQREDNEQFF. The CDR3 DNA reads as TGTGCCAGCAGTATCCAGCGGGAGGACAATGAGCAGTTCTTC.

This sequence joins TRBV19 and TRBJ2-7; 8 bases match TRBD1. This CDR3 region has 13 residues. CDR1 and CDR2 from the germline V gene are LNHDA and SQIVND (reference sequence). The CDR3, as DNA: TGTGGGGACCGGACAGGGAAAATCTACGAGCAGTACTTC. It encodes CGDRTGKIYEQYF.

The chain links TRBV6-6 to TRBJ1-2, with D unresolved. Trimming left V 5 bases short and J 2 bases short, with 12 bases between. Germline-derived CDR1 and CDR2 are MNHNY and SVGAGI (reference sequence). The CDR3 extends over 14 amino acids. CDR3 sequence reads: CASSGDVGNYGYTF. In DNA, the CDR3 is TGTGCCAGCAGTGGCGACGTAGGAAACTATGGCTACACCTTC.

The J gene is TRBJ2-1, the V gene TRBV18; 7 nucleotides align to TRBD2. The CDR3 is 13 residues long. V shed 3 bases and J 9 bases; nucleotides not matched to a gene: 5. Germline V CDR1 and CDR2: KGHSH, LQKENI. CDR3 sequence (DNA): TGTGCCAGCTCACCCACTAGCGACGGTGAGCAGTTCTTC. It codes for CASSPTSDGEQFF.

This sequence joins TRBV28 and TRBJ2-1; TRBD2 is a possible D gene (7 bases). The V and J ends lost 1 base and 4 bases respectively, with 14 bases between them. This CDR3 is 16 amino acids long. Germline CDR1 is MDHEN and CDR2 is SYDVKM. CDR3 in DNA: TGTGCCAGCAGTTTATTAGGGGGGAGGGATTACAATGAGCAGTTCTTC. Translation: CASSLLGGRDYNEQFF.

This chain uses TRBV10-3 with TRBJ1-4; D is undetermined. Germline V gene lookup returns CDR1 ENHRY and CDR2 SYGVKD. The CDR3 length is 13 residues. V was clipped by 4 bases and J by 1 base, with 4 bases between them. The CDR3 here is CAISGGTNEKLFF. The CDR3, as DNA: TGTGCCATCAGTGGAGGAACTAATGAAAAACTGTTTTTT.

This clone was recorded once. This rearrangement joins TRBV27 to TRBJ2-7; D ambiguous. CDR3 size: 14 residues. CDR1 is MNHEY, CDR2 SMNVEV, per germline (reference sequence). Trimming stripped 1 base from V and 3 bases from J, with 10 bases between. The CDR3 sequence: CASSLWGSYYEQYF. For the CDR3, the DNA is TGTGCCAGCAGTTTATGGGGAAGCTACTACGAGCAGTACTTC.

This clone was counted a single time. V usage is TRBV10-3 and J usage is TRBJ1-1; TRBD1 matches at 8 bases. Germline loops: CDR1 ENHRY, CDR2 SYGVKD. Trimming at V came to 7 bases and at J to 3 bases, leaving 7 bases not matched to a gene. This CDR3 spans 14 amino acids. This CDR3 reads CAIKQGERDTEAFF. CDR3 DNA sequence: TGTGCCATCAAACAGGGGGAGCGGGACACTGAAGCTTTCTTT.

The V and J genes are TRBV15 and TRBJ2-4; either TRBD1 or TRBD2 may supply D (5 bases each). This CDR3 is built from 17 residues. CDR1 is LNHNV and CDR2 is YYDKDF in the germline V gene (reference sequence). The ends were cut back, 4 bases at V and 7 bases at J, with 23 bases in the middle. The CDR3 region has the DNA TGTGCCACCAGCAAAGACAGTAATCGGGGACCCGAGAACATTCAGTACTTC. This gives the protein CATSKDSNRGPENIQYF.

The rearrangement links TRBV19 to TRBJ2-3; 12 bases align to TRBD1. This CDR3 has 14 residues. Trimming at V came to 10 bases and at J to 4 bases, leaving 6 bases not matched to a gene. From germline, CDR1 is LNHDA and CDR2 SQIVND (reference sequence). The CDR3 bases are TGTGCCACCTGGGACAGGGGGCGAGCAGATACGCAGTATTTT. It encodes CATWDRGRADTQYF.

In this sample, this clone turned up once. The CDR3, as DNA: TGTGCCAGCCGGGCTCCTAACGCCGAGCAGTACTTC. It codes for CASRAPNAEQYF. The chain recombines TRBV6-4 with TRBJ2-7; D uncertain. The CDR3 has 12 amino acids. Trimming left V 8 bases short and J 6 bases short, with 14 bases between. Germline V gives CDR1 MRHNA, CDR2 SNTAGT.